These 4 T cell receptor beta chains share one sample of origin, sequenced in a study of T cells in localized non-small cell lung cancer. Only in-frame clones appear in the TCRdb table, and some are missing; sequencing was by immunoSEQ multiplex PCR. The table lists under 50,000 clones, about 76% of them singletons. The sample in question was peripheral blood mononuclear cells, obtained before any cancer treatment. All receptors come from a man aged 35 to 70 with stage III lung adenocarcinoma.

For this clone: The sample carries other DNA sequences with the same CDR3. The gene calls are TRBV19 and TRBJ1-5, with D hard to call. The germline V gene has CDR1 LNHDA and CDR2 SQIVND (reference sequence). The CDR3 has 10 amino acids. The ends were cut back, 5 bases at V and 5 bases at J, with 1 base in the middle. The CDR3 coding sequence is TGTGCCAGTAGTGATCAGCCCCAGCATTTT. This encodes CASSDQPQHF.

This rearrangement joins TRBV7-9 to TRBJ1-2; no clear D. V dropped 2 bases and J dropped 5 bases, with 12 bases sitting between them. Germline CDR1 is SEHNR and CDR2 is FQNEAQ (reference sequence). The CDR3 contains 14 residues. CDR3 DNA sequence: TGTGCCAGCAGCTTATTTGGCAGGCTTTATGGCTACACCTTC. This translates into CASSLFGRLYGYTF.

This rearrangement joins TRBV28 to TRBJ2-3, with TRBD2 matching over 8 bases. J gave up 0 bases and V 5 bases, and 13 bases lay outside the gene matches. The CDR3 extends over 18 amino acids. Germline V gene sequence: CDR1 MDHEN, CDR2 SYDVKM. The CDR3 loop is CASSGDSLSGGSTDTQYF. CDR3 nucleotides: TGTGCCAGCAGTGGAGACAGCCTAAGCGGGGGAAGCACAGATACGCAGTATTTT.

V is TRBV6-5 and J is TRBJ1-5, with D unclear. From germline, CDR1 is MNHEY and CDR2 SVGAGI. Trimming shortened V by 6 bases and J by 2 bases, and 5 bases separated the two germline ends. This CDR3 is 12 amino acids long. The CDR3 region is CASRGGNQPQHF. The CDR3, as DNA: TGTGCCAGCAGGGGTGGCAATCAGCCCCAGCATTTT.